A selection of T cell receptor beta chains follows, all from one sample in a study of blood T cells in healthy people across ages. TCRdb passed the 5' RACE reads through MiXCR, listing each CDR3 protein once. The data contain 600,000 to 850,000 distinct CDR3 sequences, approximately 43% of them seen just once; the ten biggest clones take up 20%. Sequenced sample: blood. The origin of the receptors is a woman aged 60-75 years in good health. The CDR3 runs from the conserved cysteine through the conserved F or W. The D gene is left open where the match is weak. A clone size is listed for some rows: how often the clone was seen (once, few, many), or a class if it is expanded.

cdr3_nt: TGTGCCAGCAGCCCGGGACGGACTAACTATGGCTACACCTTC; cdr3_aa: CASSPGRTNYGYTF; clone_size: many; d_call: -; j_call: TRBJ1-2; v_call: TRBV3-1
cdr3_nt: TGTGCCAGCAGGGGACTAGCGGGAGAAGGGAGCTACAATGAGCAGTTCTTC; cdr3_aa: CASRGLAGEGSYNEQFF; clone_size: -; d_call: TRBD2; j_call: TRBJ2-1; v_call: TRBV7-9
cdr3_nt: TGTGCCAGCAGGGAACGGCAGGGTGGTCCAGATACGCAGTATTTT; cdr3_aa: CASRERQGGPDTQYF; clone_size: -; d_call: -; j_call: TRBJ2-3; v_call: TRBV2
cdr3_nt: TGTGCCAGCAACGACAGGGCGAGTCAGCCCCAGCATTTT; cdr3_aa: CASNDRASQPQHF; clone_size: few; d_call: TRBD1; j_call: TRBJ1-5; v_call: TRBV6-2/TRBV6-3
cdr3_nt: TGTGCCAGCAGAACCCCCGGAGGGCACGACATAAGCACAGATACGCAGTATTTT; cdr3_aa: CASRTPGGHDISTDTQYF; clone_size: few; d_call: -; j_call: TRBJ2-3; v_call: TRBV6-2/TRBV6-3
cdr3_nt: TGTGCCAGGGGGGGGATTAGGGACGGACGGCCTACTTCGACAGATACGCAGTATTTT; cdr3_aa: CARGGIRDGRPTSTDTQYF; clone_size: -; d_call: TRBD2; j_call: TRBJ2-3; v_call: TRBV6-1
cdr3_nt: TGTGCCAGCAACCGATTATGGGGACAGACACAGTACTTC; cdr3_aa: CASNRLWGQTQYF; clone_size: -; d_call: TRBD1; j_call: TRBJ2-5; v_call: TRBV6-4
cdr3_nt: TGCAGCGCCGGGCTTTCGGCTGAGCAGTACTTC; cdr3_aa: CSAGLSAEQYF; clone_size: once; d_call: -; j_call: TRBJ2-7; v_call: TRBV29-1
cdr3_nt: TGTGCCAGCAGATCAACAGGGGTGAACACTGAAGCTTTCTTT; cdr3_aa: CASRSTGVNTEAFF; clone_size: -; d_call: TRBD1; j_call: TRBJ1-1; v_call: TRBV7-2
cdr3_nt: TGTGCCAGCAGTGAATTGGGGCGCGTTGGAGGGGACTATGGCTACACCTTC; cdr3_aa: CASSELGRVGGDYGYTF; clone_size: many; d_call: -; j_call: TRBJ1-2; v_call: TRBV2
cdr3_nt: TGCGCCAGCAGCCCGAACCAGGGAACGAACACCGGGGAGCTGTTTTTT; cdr3_aa: CASSPNQGTNTGELFF; clone_size: -; d_call: -; j_call: TRBJ2-2; v_call: TRBV5-1
cdr3_nt: TGCGCCAGCAGCCTGGGGACAGGGAGCCTCTACGAGCAGTACTTC; cdr3_aa: CASSLGTGSLYEQYF; clone_size: many; d_call: TRBD1; j_call: TRBJ2-7; v_call: TRBV4-3
cdr3_nt: TGTGCTAGTGGTTTGGCGCACCGGGGTAGCGGGGCCCCTGACTCCTACAATGAGCAGTACTTC; cdr3_aa: CASGLAHRGSGAPDSYNEQYF; clone_size: -; d_call: TRBD2; j_call: TRBJ2-7; v_call: TRBV12-5
cdr3_nt: TGTGCCAGCACCAAGAGTAGCGGCCAGGGAGGAGAGACCCAGTACTTC; cdr3_aa: CASTKSSGQGGETQYF; clone_size: many; d_call: -; j_call: TRBJ2-5; v_call: TRBV6-1
cdr3_nt: TGTGCCAGCTCCCCTCGGACAGCGGGAGTTGCAGATACGCAGTATTTT; cdr3_aa: CASSPRTAGVADTQYF; clone_size: few; d_call: TRBD2; j_call: TRBJ2-3; v_call: TRBV18
cdr3_nt: TGCAGTGCTAGAGATCCAGGGTTAGAGACCCAGTACTTC; cdr3_aa: CSARDPGLETQYF; clone_size: few; d_call: -; j_call: TRBJ2-5; v_call: TRBV20-1
cdr3_nt: TGTGCCAGCAGTGCAGGGTCCGTTCAGGGTTACGAGCAGTACTTC; cdr3_aa: CASSAGSVQGYEQYF; clone_size: -; d_call: -; j_call: TRBJ2-7; v_call: TRBV9
cdr3_nt: TGTGCCAGCAGTTACTCGTATGCTTTCGATCGGAACACTGAAGCTTTCTTT; cdr3_aa: CASSYSYAFDRNTEAFF; clone_size: -; d_call: -; j_call: TRBJ1-1; v_call: TRBV6-5
cdr3_nt: TGTGCCAGCAGCGTAGGTGGCAGGGCTAATGAAAAACTGTTTTTT; cdr3_aa: CASSVGGRANEKLFF; clone_size: -; d_call: -; j_call: TRBJ1-4; v_call: TRBV9
cdr3_nt: TGCAGTGCTAGGCGGGACAGGGGGCTATCTAACTATGGCTACACCTTC; cdr3_aa: CSARRDRGLSNYGYTF; clone_size: -; d_call: TRBD1; j_call: TRBJ1-2; v_call: TRBV20-1
cdr3_nt: TGTGCCAGCAGCCCCGGACGAGCGGGGATGGATACGCAGTATTTT; cdr3_aa: CASSPGRAGMDTQYF; clone_size: -; d_call: TRBD2; j_call: TRBJ2-3; v_call: TRBV7-3
cdr3_nt: TGCGCCAGCAGCCAAGTGGGAGGACCGTATGGCTACACCTTC; cdr3_aa: CASSQVGGPYGYTF; clone_size: few; d_call: -; j_call: TRBJ1-2; v_call: TRBV4-3
cdr3_nt: TGTGCCAGCAGCCCTGGACTAGCGGCAAACAATGAGCAGTTCTTC; cdr3_aa: CASSPGLAANNEQFF; clone_size: few; d_call: TRBD2; j_call: TRBJ2-1; v_call: TRBV11-3
cdr3_nt: TGCAGTGCTAGACTAGCGGGCCCCTACAATGAGCAGTTCTTC; cdr3_aa: CSARLAGPYNEQFF; clone_size: -; d_call: TRBD2; j_call: TRBJ2-1; v_call: TRBV20-1
cdr3_nt: TGCAGTGCTAGAAGTCAGGGGGGATACGAGCAGTACTTC; cdr3_aa: CSARSQGGYEQYF; clone_size: -; d_call: -; j_call: TRBJ2-7; v_call: TRBV20-1
cdr3_nt: TGTGCCAGCAGCCCATCCCCCCCGGCCAAAAACATTCAGTACTTC; cdr3_aa: CASSPSPPAKNIQYF; clone_size: few; d_call: -; j_call: TRBJ2-4; v_call: TRBV7-9
cdr3_nt: TGTGCCAGCAGTCCTTGGGACAGGGCCTCCTACGAGCAGTACTTC; cdr3_aa: CASSPWDRASYEQYF; clone_size: few; d_call: TRBD1; j_call: TRBJ2-7; v_call: TRBV6-2/TRBV6-3
cdr3_nt: TGTGCCAGTAGTTTTGGGGGAAATAATCCCTTCACCACAGATACGCAGTATTTT; cdr3_aa: CASSFGGNNPFTTDTQYF; clone_size: -; d_call: -; j_call: TRBJ2-3; v_call: TRBV19
cdr3_nt: TGTGCCAGCAGTCCCTTCCTAGCGAGTACCACCACAGATACGCAGTATTTT; cdr3_aa: CASSPFLASTTTDTQYF; clone_size: -; d_call: -; j_call: TRBJ2-3; v_call: TRBV27
cdr3_nt: TGTGCCAGCACCTTAAGAAGTGAGCAGTACTTC; cdr3_aa: CASTLRSEQYF; clone_size: -; d_call: -; j_call: TRBJ2-5; v_call: TRBV27
cdr3_nt: TGTGCCACCAGTGATGCTGCCAGCGGGGGTTGGAATGAGCAGTTCTTC; cdr3_aa: CATSDAASGGWNEQFF; clone_size: few; d_call: TRBD2; j_call: TRBJ2-1; v_call: TRBV24-1
cdr3_nt: TGTGCCACCAGCGGTAATAGCAATCAGCCCCAGCATTTT; cdr3_aa: CATSGNSNQPQHF; clone_size: -; d_call: -; j_call: TRBJ1-5; v_call: TRBV15
cdr3_nt: TGTGCCAGCAGTTTATCGACGCAAATAACCCCAGATACGCAGTATTTT; cdr3_aa: CASSLSTQITPDTQYF; clone_size: many; d_call: -; j_call: TRBJ2-3; v_call: TRBV27
cdr3_nt: TGTGCCAGCAGCCCCGGACAGGGCCCCTTGAGGTCGGACGGCTACACCTTC; cdr3_aa: CASSPGQGPLRSDGYTF; clone_size: few; d_call: TRBD1; j_call: TRBJ1-2; v_call: TRBV7-3
cdr3_nt: TGCAGTGGTCCACAGCTGGAGACCCAGTACTTC; cdr3_aa: CSGPQLETQYF; clone_size: -; d_call: -; j_call: TRBJ2-5; v_call: TRBV20-1
cdr3_nt: TGTGCCAGCAGCCTCCCCGGTAGGGCGGACGAGCAGTACTTC; cdr3_aa: CASSLPGRADEQYF; clone_size: few; d_call: -; j_call: TRBJ2-7; v_call: TRBV7-9
cdr3_nt: TGTGCCAGCAGCTCGGGAGCTGGACTAGGGAATGAGCAGTTCTTC; cdr3_aa: CASSSGAGLGNEQFF; clone_size: few; d_call: TRBD2; j_call: TRBJ2-1; v_call: TRBV7-2
cdr3_nt: TGTGCCAGCAGCTTAGCCCTATGGGAGCGGGGGGGCACGCGGCAGTTCTTC; cdr3_aa: CASSLALWERGGTRQFF; clone_size: once; d_call: TRBD2; j_call: TRBJ2-1; v_call: TRBV7-9
cdr3_nt: TGCAGTGCTAGGGGCCCCCCTACTAGCGGGAGGATGCTATACAATGAGCAGTTCTTC; cdr3_aa: CSARGPPTSGRMLYNEQFF; clone_size: few; d_call: TRBD2; j_call: TRBJ2-1; v_call: TRBV20-1
cdr3_nt: TGTGCCTGGGGGACAGGGGGTATCGCAGATACGCAGTATTTT; cdr3_aa: CAWGTGGIADTQYF; clone_size: many; d_call: TRBD1; j_call: TRBJ2-3; v_call: TRBV6-4
cdr3_nt: TGTGCCATCAGTGAGGGGGGGTCCTCCTACGAGCAGTACTTC; cdr3_aa: CAISEGGSSYEQYF; clone_size: -; d_call: -; j_call: TRBJ2-7; v_call: TRBV10-3
cdr3_nt: TGTGCCAGCAGCTTAAATGGAGCGGATGGCTACACCTTC; cdr3_aa: CASSLNGADGYTF; clone_size: -; d_call: -; j_call: TRBJ1-2; v_call: TRBV7-2
cdr3_nt: TGTGCCAGCCGGTGGGGACAGGGTGAGGGCTTGAACACTGAAGCTTTCTTT; cdr3_aa: CASRWGQGEGLNTEAFF; clone_size: -; d_call: TRBD1; j_call: TRBJ1-1; v_call: TRBV12-3/TRBV12-4
cdr3_nt: TGTGCCAGCAGCTTAGAGCGGCTCGAGCAGTACTTC; cdr3_aa: CASSLERLEQYF; clone_size: -; d_call: -; j_call: TRBJ2-7; v_call: TRBV7-9
cdr3_nt: TGTGCCAGCACTCTTACGAGACAGGGTCGTTTGGAGACCCAGTACTTC; cdr3_aa: CASTLTRQGRLETQYF; clone_size: few; d_call: TRBD1; j_call: TRBJ2-5; v_call: TRBV11-2
cdr3_nt: TGTGCCAGCAGCTTCGTCGGGGGGAGCGATGAGCAGTTCTTC; cdr3_aa: CASSFVGGSDEQFF; clone_size: few; d_call: TRBD2; j_call: TRBJ2-1; v_call: TRBV5-5
cdr3_nt: TGCAGTGCTAGAGGACCGGGACAGAGAAGACCCCAGCATTTT; cdr3_aa: CSARGPGQRRPQHF; clone_size: -; d_call: TRBD1; j_call: TRBJ1-5; v_call: TRBV20-1
cdr3_nt: TGCGCCAGCAGCCGCGGGACTAGCGGGGGGGCCGTCAATGAGCAGTTCTTC; cdr3_aa: CASSRGTSGGAVNEQFF; clone_size: few; d_call: TRBD2; j_call: TRBJ2-1; v_call: TRBV5-1
cdr3_nt: TGCGCCAGCAGCCCGGGACAGGGGGCAGCTCAGCCCCAGCATTTT; cdr3_aa: CASSPGQGAAQPQHF; clone_size: -; d_call: TRBD1; j_call: TRBJ1-5; v_call: TRBV4-3
cdr3_nt: TGCAGTGCTTCCCAGGGGTCTCGGCGTCAGCCCCAGCATTTT; cdr3_aa: CSASQGSRRQPQHF; clone_size: -; d_call: -; j_call: TRBJ1-5; v_call: TRBV20-1
cdr3_nt: TGTGCCAGCAGGAGAAGCGGGACCTACAATGAGCAGTACTTC; cdr3_aa: CASRRSGTYNEQYF; clone_size: -; d_call: TRBD2; j_call: TRBJ2-7; v_call: TRBV27
cdr3_nt: TGTGCCAGCAGCCCGAGTCAGGGGGCTGGTGAGCAGTTCTTC; cdr3_aa: CASSPSQGAGEQFF; clone_size: -; d_call: TRBD1; j_call: TRBJ2-1; v_call: TRBV7-9
cdr3_nt: TGTGCCAACCCGACAGGGGGCAAGTACGAGCAGTACTTC; cdr3_aa: CANPTGGKYEQYF; clone_size: -; d_call: TRBD1; j_call: TRBJ2-7; v_call: TRBV27
cdr3_nt: TGTGCCTGGAAGGATACGTCCTACGAGCAGTACTTC; cdr3_aa: CAWKDTSYEQYF; clone_size: -; d_call: -; j_call: TRBJ2-7; v_call: TRBV30
cdr3_nt: TGCAGTGCTAGAGATGGGGACAGAATCTCCTACGAGCAGTACTTC; cdr3_aa: CSARDGDRISYEQYF; clone_size: -; d_call: TRBD1; j_call: TRBJ2-7; v_call: TRBV20-1
cdr3_nt: TGTGCCAGCAGTACCGGACATTTCAATGAGCAGTACTTC; cdr3_aa: CASSTGHFNEQYF; clone_size: -; d_call: -; j_call: TRBJ2-5; v_call: TRBV2
cdr3_nt: TGTGCCAGCTCACCTGAAAGGGTAGGCTATGGCTACACCTTC; cdr3_aa: CASSPERVGYGYTF; clone_size: -; d_call: -; j_call: TRBJ1-2; v_call: TRBV18
cdr3_nt: TGTGCCAGCACGCAGGGGTTACCCTACAATGAGCAGTTCTTC; cdr3_aa: CASTQGLPYNEQFF; clone_size: -; d_call: -; j_call: TRBJ2-1; v_call: TRBV12-3/TRBV12-4
cdr3_nt: TGTGCCAGCAGCCAAGATCAGGGGGCGTCTAGCGAGAGCTCCTACGAGCAGTACTTC; cdr3_aa: CASSQDQGASSESSYEQYF; clone_size: -; d_call: TRBD1; j_call: TRBJ2-7; v_call: TRBV4-2
cdr3_nt: TGCGCCAGCAGCCAAGACGGGGGGATGCAAGAGACCCAGTACTTC; cdr3_aa: CASSQDGGMQETQYF; clone_size: -; d_call: TRBD2; j_call: TRBJ2-5; v_call: TRBV4-3